This record covers a single TCR beta chain. Its antigen is unidentified. The germline gives CDR1 SEHNR, CDR2 FQNEAQ (reference sequence). The CDR3 contains 12 residues. V lost 2 bases, J lost 2 bases, and 4 bases lay in between. A multiplex PCR was run with 60 Vbeta primers and 13 Jbeta primers. Measured with immunoSEQ multiplex PCR; TCRdb has only the in-frame clones, and not every one. The table has about 150,000 clones, 60% to 80% seen once. Regarding donors, all were healthy bone marrow donors. The data derive from a study of cytomegalovirus exposure and HLA in healthy donors. Study information: Among around 170 million T cells, an earlier analysis found roughly 100 million unique TCR beta sequences.

Findings and limits, study-wide: Donors belonging to an Asian-associated ancestry cluster reportedly showed fewer N-insertions in productive TCRs than the roughly 700-donor mean, according to what a later analysis found.

V and J are TRBV7-9 and TRBJ2-7; the D is unclear. Sequenced: PBMCs. The receptor's source is a man aged 18 to 30 in good health and CMV-seropositive. The CDR3 DNA reads TGTGCCAGCAGCTTAACTCCCTACGAGCAGTACTTC. Protein sequence: CASSLTPYEQYF.